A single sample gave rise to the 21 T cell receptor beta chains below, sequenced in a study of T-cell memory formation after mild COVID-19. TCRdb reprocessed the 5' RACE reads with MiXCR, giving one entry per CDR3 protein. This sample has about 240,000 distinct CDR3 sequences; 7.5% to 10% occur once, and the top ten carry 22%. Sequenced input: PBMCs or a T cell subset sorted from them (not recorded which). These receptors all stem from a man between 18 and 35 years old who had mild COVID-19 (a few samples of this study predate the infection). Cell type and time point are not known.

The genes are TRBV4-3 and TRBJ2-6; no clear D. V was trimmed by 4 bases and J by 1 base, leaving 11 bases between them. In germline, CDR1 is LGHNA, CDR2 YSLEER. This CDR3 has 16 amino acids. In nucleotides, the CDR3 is TGCGCCAGCAGCCGCGCCTGGGCATCTGGGGCCAACGTCCTGACTTTC. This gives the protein CASSRAWASGANVLTF.

Here the CDR3 DNA reads TGTGCCAGCTCACCACCCGGGACAGCACTGGCAGATACGCAGTATTTT. It is translated as CASSPPGTALADTQYF. The rearrangement uses TRBV18 and TRBJ2-3; 7 nucleotides line up with TRBD1. The CDR3 has 16 residues. J was trimmed by 4 bases and V by 0 bases; bases with no gene match: 7. Per germline, CDR1 KGHSH and CDR2 LQKENI.

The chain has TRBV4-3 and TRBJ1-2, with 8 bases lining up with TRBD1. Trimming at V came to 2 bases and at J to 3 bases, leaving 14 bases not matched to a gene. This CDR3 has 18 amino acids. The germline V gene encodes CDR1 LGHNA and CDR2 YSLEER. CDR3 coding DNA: TGCGCCAGCAGCCAAAGCTCTCCCTTTCTGACAGGGGACTATGGCTACACCTTC. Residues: CASSQSSPFLTGDYGYTF.

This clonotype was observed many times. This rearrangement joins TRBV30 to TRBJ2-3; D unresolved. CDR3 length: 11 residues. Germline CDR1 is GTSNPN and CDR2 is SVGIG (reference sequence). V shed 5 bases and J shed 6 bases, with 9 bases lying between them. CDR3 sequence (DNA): TGTGCCTGGGGACGAAGGGATACGCAGTATTTT. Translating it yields CAWGRRDTQYF.

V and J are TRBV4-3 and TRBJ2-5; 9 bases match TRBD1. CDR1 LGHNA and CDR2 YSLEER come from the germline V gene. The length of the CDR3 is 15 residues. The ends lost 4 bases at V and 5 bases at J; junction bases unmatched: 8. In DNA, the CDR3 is TGCGCCAGCAGCCCCACCCCAGACAGGGGGGAGACCCAGTACTTC. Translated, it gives CASSPTPDRGETQYF.

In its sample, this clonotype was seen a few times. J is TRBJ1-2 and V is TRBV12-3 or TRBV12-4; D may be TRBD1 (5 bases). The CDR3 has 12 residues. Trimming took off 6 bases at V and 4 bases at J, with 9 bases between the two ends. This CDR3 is CASSQGRYGYTF. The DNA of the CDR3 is TGTGCCAGCAGCCAGGGCCGCTATGGCTACACCTTC.

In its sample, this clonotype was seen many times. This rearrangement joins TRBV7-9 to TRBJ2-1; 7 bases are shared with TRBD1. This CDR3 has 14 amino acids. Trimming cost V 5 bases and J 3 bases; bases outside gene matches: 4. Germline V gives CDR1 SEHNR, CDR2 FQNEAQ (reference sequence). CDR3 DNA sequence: TGTGCCAGCAGCCTACGGGACAGCTACAATGAGCAGTTCTTC. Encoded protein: CASSLRDSYNEQFF.

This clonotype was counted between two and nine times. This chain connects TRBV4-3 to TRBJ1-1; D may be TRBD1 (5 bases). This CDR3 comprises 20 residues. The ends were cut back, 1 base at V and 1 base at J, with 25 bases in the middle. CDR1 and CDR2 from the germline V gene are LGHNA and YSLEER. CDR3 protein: CASSQVKPYLRAGTNTEAFF. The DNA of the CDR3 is TGCGCCAGCAGCCAAGTAAAGCCATATCTAAGGGCAGGGACGAACACTGAAGCTTTCTTT.

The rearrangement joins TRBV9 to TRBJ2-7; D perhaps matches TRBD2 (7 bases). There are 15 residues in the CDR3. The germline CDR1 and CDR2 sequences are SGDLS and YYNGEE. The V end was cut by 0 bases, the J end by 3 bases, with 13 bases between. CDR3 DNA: TGTGCCAGCAGCGTAGGGCGGGGGCTAGTCTACGAGCAGTACTTC. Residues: CASSVGRGLVYEQYF.

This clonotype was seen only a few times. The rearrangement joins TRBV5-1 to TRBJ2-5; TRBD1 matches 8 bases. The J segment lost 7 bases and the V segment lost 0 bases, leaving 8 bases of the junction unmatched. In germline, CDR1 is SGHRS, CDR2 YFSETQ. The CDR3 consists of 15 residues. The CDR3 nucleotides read TGCGCCAGCAGCTTGGGGCAGGGGGCACTCGGGACCCAGTACTTC. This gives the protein CASSLGQGALGTQYF.

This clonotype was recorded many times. The CDR3 is CASRSHAGNQPQHF. CDR3 sequence (DNA): TGTGCCAGCCGCTCCCACGCGGGCAATCAGCCCCAGCATTTT. The genes are TRBV28 and TRBJ1-5; D not resolved. V lost 8 bases to trimming and J lost 2 bases, with 13 bases between them. Germline V gene data show CDR1 as MDHEN and CDR2 as SYDVKM. This CDR3 comprises 14 residues. Filled out from reference TRBV28 and TRBJ1-5, the complete variable domain reads DVKVTQSSRYLVKRTGEKVFLECVQDMDHENMFWYRQDPGLGLRLIYFSYDVKMKEKGDIPEGYSVSREKKERFSLILESASTNQTSMYLCASRSHAGNQPQHFGDGTRLSIL.

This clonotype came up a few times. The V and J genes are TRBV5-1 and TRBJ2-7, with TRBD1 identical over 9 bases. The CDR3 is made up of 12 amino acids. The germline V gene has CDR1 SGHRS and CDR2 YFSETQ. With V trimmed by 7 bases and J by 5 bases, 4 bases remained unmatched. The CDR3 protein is CASAGQGNEQYF. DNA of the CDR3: TGCGCCAGCGCTGGACAGGGGAACGAGCAGTACTTC.

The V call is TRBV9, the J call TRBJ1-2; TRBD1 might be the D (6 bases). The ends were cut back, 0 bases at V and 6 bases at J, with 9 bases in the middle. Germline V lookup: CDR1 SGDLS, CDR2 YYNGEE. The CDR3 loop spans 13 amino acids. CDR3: CASSVGGADGYTF. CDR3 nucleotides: TGTGCCAGCAGCGTAGGGGGGGCGGATGGCTACACCTTC.

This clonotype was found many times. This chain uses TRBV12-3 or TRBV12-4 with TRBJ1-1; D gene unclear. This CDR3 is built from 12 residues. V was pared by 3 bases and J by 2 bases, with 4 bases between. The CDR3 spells CASSFSNTEAFF. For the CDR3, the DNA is TGTGCCAGCAGTTTTTCTAACACTGAAGCTTTCTTT.

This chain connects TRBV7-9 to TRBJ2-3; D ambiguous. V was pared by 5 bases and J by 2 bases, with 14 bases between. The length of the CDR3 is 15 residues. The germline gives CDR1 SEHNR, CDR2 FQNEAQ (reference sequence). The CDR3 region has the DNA TGTGCCAGCAGCCCACCTTCGTTATTCACAGATACGCAGTATTTT. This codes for CASSPPSLFTDTQYF.

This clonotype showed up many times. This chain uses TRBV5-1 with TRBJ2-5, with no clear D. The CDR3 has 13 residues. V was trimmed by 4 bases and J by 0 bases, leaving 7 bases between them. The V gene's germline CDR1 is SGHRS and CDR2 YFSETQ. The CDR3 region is CASSIGNQETQYF. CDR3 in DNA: TGCGCCAGCAGCATCGGAAACCAAGAGACCCAGTACTTC.

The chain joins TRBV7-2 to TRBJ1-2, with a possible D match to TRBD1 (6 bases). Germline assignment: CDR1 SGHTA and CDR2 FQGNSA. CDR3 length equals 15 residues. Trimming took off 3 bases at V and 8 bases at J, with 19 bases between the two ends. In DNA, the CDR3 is TGTGCCAGCAGCTTGGTTCTTGTTAGGGGGGGAGGCTACACCTTC. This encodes CASSLVLVRGGGYTF.

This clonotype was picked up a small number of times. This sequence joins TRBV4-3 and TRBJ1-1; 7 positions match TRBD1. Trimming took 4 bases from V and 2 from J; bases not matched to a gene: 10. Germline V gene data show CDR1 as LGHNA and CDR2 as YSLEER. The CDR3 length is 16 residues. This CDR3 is CASSRTGGGYNTEAFF. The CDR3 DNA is TGCGCCAGCAGCCGCACCGGAGGGGGCTATAACACTGAAGCTTTCTTT.

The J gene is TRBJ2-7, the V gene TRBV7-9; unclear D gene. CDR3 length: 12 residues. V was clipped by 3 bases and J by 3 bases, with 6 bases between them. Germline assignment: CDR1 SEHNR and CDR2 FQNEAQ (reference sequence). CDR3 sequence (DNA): TGTGCCAGCAGCTTGGACGACTACGAGCAGTACGTC. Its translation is CASSLDDYEQYV.

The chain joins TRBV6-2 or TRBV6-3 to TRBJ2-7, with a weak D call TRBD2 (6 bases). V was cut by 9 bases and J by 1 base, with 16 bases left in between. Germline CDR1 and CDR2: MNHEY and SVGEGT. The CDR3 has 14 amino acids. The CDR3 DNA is TGTGCCAGTCTCCGTGGGGACTCGTCCTACGAGCAGTACTTC. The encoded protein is CASLRGDSSYEQYF.

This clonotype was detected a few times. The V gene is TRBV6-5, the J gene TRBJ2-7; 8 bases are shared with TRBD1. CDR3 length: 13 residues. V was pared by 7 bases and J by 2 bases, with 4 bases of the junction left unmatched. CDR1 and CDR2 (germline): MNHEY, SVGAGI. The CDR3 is CASTGTGAYEQYF. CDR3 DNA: TGTGCCAGCACCGGGACAGGAGCCTACGAGCAGTACTTC.